This TCR beta chain was recorded in a study of T cell responses to AZD1222 COVID-19 vaccine. Points on this clone: Antigen unknown.

Sequencing used immunoSEQ multiplex PCR; TCRdb keeps in-frame clones, though not all of them. The table includes more than 95,000 clones, about 90% detected once. The study, taken as a whole, reports: Researchers report vaccine-associated CD4 TCRs spanning spike, with dominance at 160-218 and 743-854. Repertoire samples came only from after the peak T cell response. White British ancestry dominated among donors, who included more females, and clonal diversity was possibly underestimated.

Material: peripheral blood, obtained on day 0 of MenACWY control vaccination. This clonotype originated in an adult in good health.

The DNA for the CDR3 is TGTGCCAGCAGTGCCGACAGCGGGAGGTACAATGAGCAGTTCTTC. This translates into CASSADSGRYNEQFF. The V gene is TRBV9, the J gene TRBJ2-1; 9 bases fit TRBD2. The CDR3 consists of 15 residues. Germline V gives CDR1 SGDLS, CDR2 YYNGEE. The ends lost 5 bases at V and 4 bases at J; junction bases unmatched: 7.